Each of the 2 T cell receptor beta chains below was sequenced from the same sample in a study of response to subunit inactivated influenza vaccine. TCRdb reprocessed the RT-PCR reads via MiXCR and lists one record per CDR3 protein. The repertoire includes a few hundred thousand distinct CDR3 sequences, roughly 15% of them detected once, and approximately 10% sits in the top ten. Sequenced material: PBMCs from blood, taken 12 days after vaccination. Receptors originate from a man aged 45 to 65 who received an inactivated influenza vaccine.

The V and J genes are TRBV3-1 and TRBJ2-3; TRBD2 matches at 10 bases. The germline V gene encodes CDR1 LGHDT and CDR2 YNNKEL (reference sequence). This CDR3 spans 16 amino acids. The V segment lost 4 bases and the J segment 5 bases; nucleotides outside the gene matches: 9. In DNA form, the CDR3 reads TGTGCCAGCAGCCGATTAGCGGGGGGCCTTGGAGATACGCAGTATTTT. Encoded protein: CASSRLAGGLGDTQYF.

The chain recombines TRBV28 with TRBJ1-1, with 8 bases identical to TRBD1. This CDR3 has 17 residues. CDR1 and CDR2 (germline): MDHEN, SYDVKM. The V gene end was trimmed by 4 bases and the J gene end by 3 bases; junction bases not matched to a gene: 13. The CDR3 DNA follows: TGTGCCAGCAGTTCTGACAGGGGCAAAATGCAGTACACTGAAGCTTTCTTT. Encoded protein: CASSSDRGKMQYTEAFF.